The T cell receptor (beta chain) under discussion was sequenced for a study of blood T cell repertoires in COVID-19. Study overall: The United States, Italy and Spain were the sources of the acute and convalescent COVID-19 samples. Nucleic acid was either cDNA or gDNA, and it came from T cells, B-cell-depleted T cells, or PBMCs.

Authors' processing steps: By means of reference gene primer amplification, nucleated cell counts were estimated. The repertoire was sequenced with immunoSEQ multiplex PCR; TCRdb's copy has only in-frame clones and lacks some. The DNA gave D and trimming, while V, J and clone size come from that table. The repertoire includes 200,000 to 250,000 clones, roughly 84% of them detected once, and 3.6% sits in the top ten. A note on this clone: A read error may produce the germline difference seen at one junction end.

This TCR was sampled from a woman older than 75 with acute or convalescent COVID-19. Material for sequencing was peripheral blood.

The CDR3 DNA reads as TGTGCCAGCAGCCTCTCCCCCTACAATTCACCCCTCCACTTT. Translation gives CASSLSPYNSPLHF. V and J are TRBV7-3 and TRBJ1-6; no clear D gene. Germline V gives CDR1 SGHTA, CDR2 FQGTGA. The CDR3 runs 14 residues.